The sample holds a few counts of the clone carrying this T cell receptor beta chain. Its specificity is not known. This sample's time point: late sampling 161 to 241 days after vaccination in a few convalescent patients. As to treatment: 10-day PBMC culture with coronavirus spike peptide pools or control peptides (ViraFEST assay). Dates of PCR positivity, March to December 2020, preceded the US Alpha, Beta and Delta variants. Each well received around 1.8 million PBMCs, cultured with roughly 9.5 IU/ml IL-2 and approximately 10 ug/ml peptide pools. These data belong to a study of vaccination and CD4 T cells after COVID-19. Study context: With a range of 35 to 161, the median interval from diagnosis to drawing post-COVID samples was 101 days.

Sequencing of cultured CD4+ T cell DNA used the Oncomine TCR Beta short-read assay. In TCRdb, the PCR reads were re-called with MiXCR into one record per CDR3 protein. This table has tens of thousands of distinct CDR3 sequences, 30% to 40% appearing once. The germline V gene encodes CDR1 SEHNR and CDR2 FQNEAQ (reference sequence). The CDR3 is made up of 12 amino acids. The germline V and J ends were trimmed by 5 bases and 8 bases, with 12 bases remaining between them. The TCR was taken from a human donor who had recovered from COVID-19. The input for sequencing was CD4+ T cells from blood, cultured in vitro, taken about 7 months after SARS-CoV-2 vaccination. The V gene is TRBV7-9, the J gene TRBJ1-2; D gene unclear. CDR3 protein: CASSLTWQGYTF. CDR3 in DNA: TGTGCCAGCAGCCTAACCTGGCAGGGCTACACCTTC.